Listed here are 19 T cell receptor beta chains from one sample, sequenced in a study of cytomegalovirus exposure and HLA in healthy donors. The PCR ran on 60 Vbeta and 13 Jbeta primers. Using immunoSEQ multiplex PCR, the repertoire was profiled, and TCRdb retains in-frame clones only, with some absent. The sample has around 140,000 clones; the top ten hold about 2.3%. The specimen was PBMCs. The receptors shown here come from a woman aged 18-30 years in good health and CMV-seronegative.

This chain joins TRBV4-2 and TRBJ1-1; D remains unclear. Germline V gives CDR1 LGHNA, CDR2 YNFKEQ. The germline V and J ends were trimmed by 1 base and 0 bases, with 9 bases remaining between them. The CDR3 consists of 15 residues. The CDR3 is CASSQGPGMNTEAFF. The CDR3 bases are TGTGCCAGCAGCCAAGGCCCAGGCATGAACACTGAAGCTTTCTTT.

CDR3 sequence reads: CSVEGGQGAWNEQFF. In nucleotides, the CDR3 is TGCAGCGTTGAAGGGGGACAGGGGGCTTGGAATGAGCAGTTCTTC. V gene TRBV29-1 combines with J gene TRBJ2-1; the match to TRBD1 covers 12 bases. This CDR3 comprises 15 residues. J lost 7 bases, V lost 1 base, and 5 bases had no gene match. Germline values: CDR1 SQVTM, CDR2 ANQGSEA.

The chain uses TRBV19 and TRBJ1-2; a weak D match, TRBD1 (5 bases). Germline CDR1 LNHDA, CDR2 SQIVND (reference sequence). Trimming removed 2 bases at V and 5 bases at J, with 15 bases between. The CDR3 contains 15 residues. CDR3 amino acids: CASSIIPGGPYGYTF. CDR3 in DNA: TGTGCCAGTAGTATAATCCCCGGGGGTCCTTATGGCTACACCTTC.

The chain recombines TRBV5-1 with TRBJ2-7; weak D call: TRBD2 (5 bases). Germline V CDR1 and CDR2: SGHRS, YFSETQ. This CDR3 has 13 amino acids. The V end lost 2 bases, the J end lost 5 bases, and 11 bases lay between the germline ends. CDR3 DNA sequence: TGCGCCAGCAGCTTACGGGGTTTTGACGAGCAGTACTTC. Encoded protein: CASSLRGFDEQYF.

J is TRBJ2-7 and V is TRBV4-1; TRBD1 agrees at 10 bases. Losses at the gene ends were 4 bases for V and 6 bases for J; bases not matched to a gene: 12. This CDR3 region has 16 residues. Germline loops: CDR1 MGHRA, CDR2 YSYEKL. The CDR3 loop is CASSRPPGTGDSEQYF. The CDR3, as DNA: TGCGCCAGCAGCCGACCCCCCGGGACAGGGGATAGCGAGCAGTACTTC.

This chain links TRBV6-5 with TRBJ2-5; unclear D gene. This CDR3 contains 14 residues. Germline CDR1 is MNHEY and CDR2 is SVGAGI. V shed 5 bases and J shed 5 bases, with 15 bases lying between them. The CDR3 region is CASSRGLTGETQYF. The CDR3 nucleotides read TGTGCCAGCAGTAGAGGTCTCACCGGGGAGACCCAGTACTTC.

The CDR3 protein is CAWSSGFNGYTF. The CDR3 nucleotides read TGTGCCTGGAGTTCAGGGTTCAATGGCTACACCTTC. The chain has TRBV30 and TRBJ1-2, with D perhaps TRBD1 (5 bases). The V and J ends lost 2 bases and 6 bases respectively, with 10 bases between them. The CDR3 consists of 12 residues. Germline CDR1 reads GTSNPN; CDR2 reads SVGIG (reference sequence).

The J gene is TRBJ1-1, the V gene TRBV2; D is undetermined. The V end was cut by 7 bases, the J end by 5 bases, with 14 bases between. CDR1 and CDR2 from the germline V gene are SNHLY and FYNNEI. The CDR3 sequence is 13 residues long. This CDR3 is CASKRDGGTEAFF. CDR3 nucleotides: TGTGCCAGCAAGAGGGATGGTGGGACTGAAGCTTTCTTT.

CDR3 sequence (DNA): TGCGCCAGCAGCTCTGAAAATCAGGGGATCTACGAGCAGTACTTC. Translating it yields CASSSENQGIYEQYF. The chain combines TRBV5-1 with TRBJ2-5, with a possible D match to TRBD1 (6 bases). The J call may be in error: the DNA end matches TRBJ2-7 better. Germline assignment: CDR1 SGHRS and CDR2 YFSETQ. The CDR3 is 15 residues long.

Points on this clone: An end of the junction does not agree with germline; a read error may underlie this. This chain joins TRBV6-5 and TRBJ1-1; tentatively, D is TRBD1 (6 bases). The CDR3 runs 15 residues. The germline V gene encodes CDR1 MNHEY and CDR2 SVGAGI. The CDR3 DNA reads TGTGCCAGCAGTGACTCCGGGACAATGAACACTGAAGCTTTCTTT. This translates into CASSDSGTMNTEAFF.

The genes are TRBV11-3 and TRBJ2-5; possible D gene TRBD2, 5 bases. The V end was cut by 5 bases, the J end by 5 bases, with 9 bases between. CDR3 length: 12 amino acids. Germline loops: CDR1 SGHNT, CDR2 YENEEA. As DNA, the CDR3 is TGTGCCAGCAGCCCACCGGGGGAGACCCAGTACTTC. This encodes CASSPPGETQYF.

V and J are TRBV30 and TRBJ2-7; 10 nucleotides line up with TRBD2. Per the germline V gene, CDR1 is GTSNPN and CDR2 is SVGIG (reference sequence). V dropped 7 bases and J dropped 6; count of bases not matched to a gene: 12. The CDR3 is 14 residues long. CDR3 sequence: CASRASGSPVEQYF. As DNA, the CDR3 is TGTGCCTCACGGGCTAGCGGGAGTCCTGTCGAGCAGTACTTC. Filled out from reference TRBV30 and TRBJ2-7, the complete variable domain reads SQTIHQWPATLVQPVGSPLSLECTVEGTSNPNLYWYRQAAGRGLQLLFYSVGIGQISSEVPQNLSASRPQDRQFILSSKKLLLSDSGFYLCASRASGSPVEQYFGPGTRLTVT.

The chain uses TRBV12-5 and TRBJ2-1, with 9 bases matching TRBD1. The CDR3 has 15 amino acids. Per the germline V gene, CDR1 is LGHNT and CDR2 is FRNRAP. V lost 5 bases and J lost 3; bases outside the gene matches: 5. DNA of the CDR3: TGTGCTAGTGGTCCCCCGGGACAGGGCTACAATGAGCAGTTCTTC. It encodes CASGPPGQGYNEQFF. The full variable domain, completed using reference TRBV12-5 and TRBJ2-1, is DARVTQTPRHKVTEMGQEVTMRCQPILGHNTVFWYRQTMMQGLELLAYFRNRAPLDDSGMPKDRFSAEMPDATLATLKIQPSEPRDSAVYFCASGPPGQGYNEQFFGPGTRLTVL.

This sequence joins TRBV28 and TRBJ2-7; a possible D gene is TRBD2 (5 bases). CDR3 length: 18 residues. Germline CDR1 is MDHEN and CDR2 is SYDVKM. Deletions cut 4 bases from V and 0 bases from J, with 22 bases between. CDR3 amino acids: CASSSPSLAGLSSYEQYF. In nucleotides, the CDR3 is TGTGCCAGCAGTTCTCCCTCCCTCGCGGGCCTCAGCTCCTACGAGCAGTACTTC.

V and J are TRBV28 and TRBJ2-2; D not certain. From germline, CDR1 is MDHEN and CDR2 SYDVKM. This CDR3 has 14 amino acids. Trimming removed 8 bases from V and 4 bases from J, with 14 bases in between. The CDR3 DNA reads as TGTGCCAGCTTAAGTCGGGTCCTCACCGGGGAGCTGTTTTTT. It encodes CASLSRVLTGELFF.

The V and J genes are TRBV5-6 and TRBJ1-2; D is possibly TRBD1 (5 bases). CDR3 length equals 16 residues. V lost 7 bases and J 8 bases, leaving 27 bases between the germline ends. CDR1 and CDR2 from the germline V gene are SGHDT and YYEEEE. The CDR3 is CASPLLSGGSGGGYTF. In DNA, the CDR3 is TGTGCCAGCCCCCTTTTATCGGGGGGTTCTGGGGGGGGCTACACCTTC.

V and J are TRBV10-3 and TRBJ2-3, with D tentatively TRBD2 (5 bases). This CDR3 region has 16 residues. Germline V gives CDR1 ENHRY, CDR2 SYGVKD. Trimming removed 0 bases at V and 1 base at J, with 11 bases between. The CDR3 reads CAISESSLAGTDTQYF. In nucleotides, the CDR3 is TGTGCCATCAGTGAGTCGAGTCTAGCTGGCACAGATACGCAGTATTTT.

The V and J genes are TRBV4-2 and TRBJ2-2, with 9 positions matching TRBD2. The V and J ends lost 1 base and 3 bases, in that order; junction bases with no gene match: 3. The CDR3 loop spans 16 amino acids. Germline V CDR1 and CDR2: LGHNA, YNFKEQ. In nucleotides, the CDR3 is TGTGCCAGCAGCCAAGCCGAGCGGGAGGACACCGGGGAGCTGTTTTTT. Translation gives CASSQAEREDTGELFF.

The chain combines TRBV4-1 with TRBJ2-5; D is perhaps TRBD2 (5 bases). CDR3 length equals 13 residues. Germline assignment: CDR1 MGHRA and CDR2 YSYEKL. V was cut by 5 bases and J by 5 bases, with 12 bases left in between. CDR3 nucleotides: TGCGCCAGCAGCGGCCCTTGGGAGGAGACCCAGTACTTC. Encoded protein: CASSGPWEETQYF.